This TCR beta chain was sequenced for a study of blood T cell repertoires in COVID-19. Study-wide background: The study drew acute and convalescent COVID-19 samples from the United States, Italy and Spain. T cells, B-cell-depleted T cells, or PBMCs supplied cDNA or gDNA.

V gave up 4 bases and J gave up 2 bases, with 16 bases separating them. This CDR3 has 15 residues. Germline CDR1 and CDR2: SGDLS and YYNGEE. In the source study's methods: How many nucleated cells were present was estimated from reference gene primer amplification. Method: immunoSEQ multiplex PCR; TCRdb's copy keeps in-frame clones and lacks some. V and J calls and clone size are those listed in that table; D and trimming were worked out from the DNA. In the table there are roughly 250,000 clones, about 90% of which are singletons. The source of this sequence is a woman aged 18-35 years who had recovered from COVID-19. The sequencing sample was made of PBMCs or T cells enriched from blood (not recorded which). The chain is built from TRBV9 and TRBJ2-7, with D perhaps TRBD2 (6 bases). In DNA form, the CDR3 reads TGTGCCAGCAGCCCGGCTGAGGGAGGAACCTACGAGCAGTACTTC. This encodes CASSPAEGGTYEQYF.